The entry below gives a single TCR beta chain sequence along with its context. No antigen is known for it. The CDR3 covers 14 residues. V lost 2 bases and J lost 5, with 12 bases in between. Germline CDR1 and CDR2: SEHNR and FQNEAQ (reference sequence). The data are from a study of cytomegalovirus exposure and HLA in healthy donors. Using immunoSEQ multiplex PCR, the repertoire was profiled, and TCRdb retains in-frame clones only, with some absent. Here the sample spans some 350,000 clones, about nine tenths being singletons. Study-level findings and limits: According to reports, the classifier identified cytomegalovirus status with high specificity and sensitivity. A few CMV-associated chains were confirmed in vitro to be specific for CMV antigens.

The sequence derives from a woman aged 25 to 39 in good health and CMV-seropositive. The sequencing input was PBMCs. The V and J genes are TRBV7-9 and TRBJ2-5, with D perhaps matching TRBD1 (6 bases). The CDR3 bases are TGTGCCAGCAGCTTACGGGACATTCTGGAGACCCAGTACTTC. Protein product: CASSLRDILETQYF.